This paragraph reports one TCR beta chain. Its antigen remains unidentified. Healthy people donating bone marrow made up the donors. The length of the CDR3 is 11 residues. Germline-derived CDR1 and CDR2 are SEHNR and FQNEAQ (reference sequence). With 11 bases removed from V and 7 bases from J, the gap between germline ends came to 12 bases. Amplification used 60 Vbeta primers and 13 Jbeta primers. Libraries were prepared by immunoSEQ multiplex PCR; TCRdb keeps only in-frame clonotypes and omits some of them. The profile shows over 150,000 clones, 82% of them singletons. The sample belongs to a study of cytomegalovirus exposure and HLA in healthy donors. Study-level results: Later on, a genetic analysis was performed. It linked a missense variant in DCLRE1C with V- and J-gene trimming of TCR beta.

This sequence joins TRBV7-9 and TRBJ1-5, with D uncertain. The receptor's source is a boy younger than 10 in good health and CMV-seronegative. The sample consisted of PBMCs. Here the CDR3 DNA reads TGTGCCCTCCTTGACTCACAGCCCCAGCATTTT. Translated: CALLDSQPQHF. Complete variable domain (other parts from reference TRBV7-9 and TRBJ1-5): DTGVSQNPRHKITKRGQNVTFRCDPISEHNRLYWYRQTLGQGPEFLTYFQNEAQLEKSRLLSDRFSAERPKGSFSTLEIQRTEQGDSAMYLCALLDSQPQHFGDGTRLSIL.